This T cell receptor beta chain emerged from a study of T cells in Graves' hyperthyroidism and ophthalmopathy. TCR beta CDR3 region amplification was performed from RNA transcripts. Using the HTBI primer set, a first-round RT-PCR was run on the TCR CDR3. TCRdb re-analysed the multiplex PCR reads in MiXCR, keeping a single row per CDR3 protein. The sample shows more than 150,000 distinct CDR3 sequences, more than 15% of them seen only once. This clonotype was seen ten or more times. Germline CDR1 DFQATT, CDR2 SNEGSKA (reference sequence). CDR3 size: 14 residues. With 4 bases clipped from V and 4 bases from J, the junction kept 9 bases outside the gene matches.

Sequencing input: blood. V gene TRBV20-1 combines with J gene TRBJ1-2; TRBD1 aligns across 7 bases. This clonotype was obtained from a woman in her fifties or sixties with Graves' hyperthyroidism. The DNA for the CDR3 is TGCAGTGCTACGCGCGGGACAGACCTCTATGGCTACACCTTC. It translates to CSATRGTDLYGYTF.